Below are 10 T cell receptor beta chains sequenced from a single sample in a study of blood T cell repertoires in COVID-19. Here immunoSEQ multiplex PCR was the method, and the copy in TCRdb shows in-frame clones only, minus some. Among over 200,000 clones, just over 85% were seen once, and the ten largest hold around 15%. The sample taken for sequencing was PBMCs or T cells enriched from blood (not recorded which). The origin of the receptors is a man aged 18 to 29 who had recovered from COVID-19.

This clone is a singleton in its sample. The genes are TRBV24-1 and TRBJ2-7, with TRBD2 identical over 12 bases. The V segment lost 6 bases and the J segment 7 bases; nucleotides outside the gene matches: 3. There are 13 residues in the CDR3. From germline, CDR1 is KGHDR and CDR2 SFDVKD. DNA of the CDR3: TGTGCCACCAGTCTAGCGGGAGGGAGTGAGCAGTACTTC. Amino acids: CATSLAGGSEQYF.

CDR3 amino acids: CASSFSGQGLPLDNSPLHF. The CDR3, as DNA: TGTGCCAGCAGTTTCTCGGGACAGGGATTACCCTTGGATAATTCACCCCTCCACTTT. This chain links TRBV27 with TRBJ1-6; 9 nucleotides agree with TRBD1. V lost 3 bases to trimming and J lost 5 bases; unmatched junction nucleotides: 14. The V gene's germline CDR1 is MNHEY and CDR2 SMNVEV (reference sequence). The CDR3 runs 19 residues.

V gene TRBV7-9 combines with J gene TRBJ1-1, with TRBD1 identical over 8 bases. Germline V gene data show CDR1 as SEHNR and CDR2 as FQNEAQ (reference sequence). J was trimmed by 4 bases and V by 5 bases; bases with no gene match: 6. The CDR3 extends over 14 amino acids. The CDR3 here is CASSATGVGTEAFF. The CDR3 coding sequence is TGTGCCAGCAGCGCGACAGGGGTAGGCACTGAAGCTTTCTTT. The whole variable domain, filled in from reference TRBV7-9 and TRBJ1-1, reads DTGVSQNPRHKITKRGQNVTFRCDPISEHNRLYWYRQTLGQGPEFLTYFQNEAQLEKSRLLSDRFSAERPKGSFSTLEIQRTEQGDSAMYLCASSATGVGTEAFFGQGTRLTVV.

V and J are TRBV5-4 and TRBJ2-2, with 7 positions matching TRBD1. The CDR3 runs 15 residues. J lost 3 bases, V lost 3 bases, and 5 bases had no gene match. The germline CDR1 and CDR2 sequences are SGHNT and YYREEE (reference sequence). CDR3 nucleotides: TGTGCCAGCAGCTCCCGGGACAGATACACCGGGGAGCTGTTTTTT. This translates into CASSSRDRYTGELFF.

This clone was observed a handful of times. The chain is built from TRBV5-1 and TRBJ2-1; weak D call: TRBD2 (5 bases). The CDR3 length is 15 residues. In germline, CDR1 is SGHRS, CDR2 YFSETQ. V lost 5 bases and J lost 5, with 17 bases in between. CDR3 amino acids: CASSSLQLANNEQFF. The DNA for the CDR3 is TGCGCCAGCAGTTCGCTTCAGCTAGCCAACAATGAGCAGTTCTTC.

V usage is TRBV15 and J usage is TRBJ1-5; maybe TRBD1 (5 bases). This CDR3 is built from 13 residues. Germline V gene lookup returns CDR1 LNHNV and CDR2 YYDKDF (reference sequence). V shed 0 bases and J shed 6 bases, with 6 bases lying between them. CDR3 bases: TGTGCCACCAGCAGAGACAGGGTTCAGCCCCAGCATTTT. It is translated as CATSRDRVQPQHF.

J is TRBJ2-3 and V is TRBV5-8; a weak D match, TRBD1 (6 bases). The CDR3 loop spans 16 amino acids. The V gene lost 5 bases and the J gene lost 4 bases, with 20 bases spanning the gap. In germline, CDR1 is SGHTS, CDR2 YDEGEE. In DNA form, the CDR3 reads TGTGCCAGCAGTTCAGGGGTCGGGCCGCACGCAGATACGCAGTATTTT. Translation gives CASSSGVGPHADTQYF.

The CDR3 sequence: CASSAEARYEKLFF. The CDR3 nucleotides read TGTGCCAGCAGCGCAGAGGCGCGCTATGAAAAACTGTTTTTT. This chain connects TRBV2 to TRBJ1-4, with no clear D. V lost 6 bases to trimming and J lost 6 bases, with 14 bases between them. Germline V gene lookup returns CDR1 SNHLY and CDR2 FYNNEI. CDR3 length equals 14 residues. The full variable domain, completed using reference TRBV2 and TRBJ1-4, is EPEVTQTPSHQVTQMGQEVILRCVPISNHLYFYWYRQILGQKVEFLVSFYNNEISEKSEIFDDQFSVERPDGSNFTLKIRSTKLEDSAMYFCASSAEARYEKLFFGSGTQLSVL.

CDR3 coding DNA: TGCGCCAGCAGTGATCCCGGACTAAGCACAGATACGCAGTATTTT. It codes for CASSDPGLSTDTQYF. The chain is built from TRBV10-1 and TRBJ2-3, with a weak D call TRBD2 (6 bases). The V end lost 3 bases, the J end lost 0 bases, and 10 bases lay between the germline ends. This CDR3 region has 15 residues. Germline CDR1 WNHNN, CDR2 SYGVQD (reference sequence).

This rearrangement joins TRBV7-9 to TRBJ2-1; maybe TRBD1 (6 bases). The V end was cut by 5 bases, the J end by 2 bases, with 13 bases between. The V gene's germline CDR1 is SEHNR and CDR2 FQNEAQ (reference sequence). This CDR3 comprises 15 residues. Written as DNA, the CDR3 is TGTGCCAGCAGCATTGGACAGCTCACCTACAATGAGCAGTTCTTC. Translated, it gives CASSIGQLTYNEQFF.